This entry concerns a single T cell receptor (beta chain). Its antigen is not known. The source of the sample is a study of OX40 agonist ivuxolimab in advanced cancers. Findings of the study overall: The 0.1-3.0 mg/kg partial responders had among the lowest clonal expansion.

The protocol was immunoSEQ multiplex PCR, while the TCRdb copy is restricted to in-frame clones and leaves out a portion. The table lists approximately 59,000 clones, around four fifths of them singletons. The sequence was obtained from an adult with an advanced solid tumor such as melanoma, head and neck, liver or kidney cancer. The source was CD4+ or CD8+ T cells sorted from blood, collected in a trial of the OX40 agonist ivuxolimab.

CDR3 in amino acids: CASSQGGGAYNEQFF. The CDR3 bases are TGTGCCAGCAGCCAGGGCGGGGGGGCCTACAATGAGCAGTTCTTC. This chain links TRBV5-6 with TRBJ2-1; 9 nucleotides align to TRBD2. V dropped 4 bases and J dropped 2; count of bases not matched to a gene: 4. The CDR3 consists of 15 residues. The germline gives CDR1 SGHDT, CDR2 YYEEEE.